The entry below describes one TCR beta chain. The target antigen is unknown. This entry comes from a study of shared clonotypes between healthy human individuals. Study as a whole: Researchers drew samples from a couple of women and three men aged 18 to 49.

Germline V gene lookup returns CDR1 SGDLS and CDR2 YYNGEE. The CDR3 loop spans 14 amino acids. V shed 3 bases and J 2 bases; nucleotides not matched to a gene: 5. In the source study's methods: Quality scores were absent from the junction-only immunoSEQ sequences, so filtering differed. Here immunoSEQ multiplex PCR was the method, and the copy in TCRdb shows in-frame clones only, minus some. V and J calls and clone size follow that table, whereas D and trimming were derived from the DNA. The data show around 2.3 million clones, approximately 95% seen once. Study-level points and caveats: Naive subsets usually exceeded memory subsets in estimated richness. Rarefaction revealed incomplete sorted-subset sequencing despite large depth.

The clonotype was recovered from a man aged 18 to 30 in good health. This sequence joins TRBV9 and TRBJ2-7; 7 bases match TRBD1. The sample comprised naive CD4+ T cells sorted from blood. Subset specified: CD45RA+ positively selected. In DNA, the CDR3 is TGTGCCAGCAGCGCCGGACAGGTCGCCTACGAGCAGTACTTC. The encoded protein is CASSAGQVAYEQYF.